What follows are 9 T cell receptor beta chains derived from one specimen sequenced in a study of blood T cell repertoires in COVID-19. Here immunoSEQ multiplex PCR was the method, and the copy in TCRdb shows in-frame clones only, minus some. Seen here are 150,000 to 200,000 clones, around 89% observed once, and the top ten hold about 4.1%. The sample consisted of peripheral blood. These receptors were taken from a woman between 25 and 40 years old with acute or convalescent COVID-19.

Details on this clone: The germline gene is not matched at one end of the junction; a read error may be the cause. The V call is TRBV6-5, the J call TRBJ2-7; 7 bases are shared with TRBD1. CDR1 MNHEY and CDR2 SVGAGI come from the germline V gene. The CDR3 runs 14 residues. The CDR3 DNA reads TGTGCCAGCATTCCGGACAGGTTAGGTTTCCCCTTGTGCTTC. It yields the protein CASIPDRLGFPLCF.

The genes are TRBV29-1 and TRBJ2-1; 8 nucleotides line up with TRBD2. In germline, CDR1 is SQVTM, CDR2 ANQGSEA. V lost 4 bases, J lost 4 bases, and 12 bases stayed unmatched. The CDR3 has 16 amino acids. Here the CDR3 reads CSVVSRVLAGYNEQFF. The DNA of the CDR3 is TGCAGCGTTGTCTCTCGGGTGTTAGCGGGGTACAATGAGCAGTTCTTC.

This clone was counted a few times. V is TRBV27 and J is TRBJ2-1, with 12 nucleotides matching TRBD2. CDR1 is MNHEY, CDR2 SMNVEV, per germline (reference sequence). Trimming cost V 5 bases and J 2 bases; bases outside gene matches: 10. There are 18 residues in the CDR3. CDR3: CASSPRGTSGFPYNEQFF. In nucleotides, the CDR3 is TGTGCCAGCAGTCCCCGTGGGACTAGCGGGTTCCCCTACAATGAGCAGTTCTTC.

This sequence joins TRBV4-1 and TRBJ1-5; no reliable D call. The germline V gene encodes CDR1 MGHRA and CDR2 YSYEKL. CDR3 length: 15 residues. Trimming removed 0 bases at V and 4 bases at J, with 10 bases between. Written as DNA, the CDR3 is TGCGCCAGCAGCCAAGATGGGCAGGTTAATCAGCCCCAGCATTTT. Translated, it gives CASSQDGQVNQPQHF.

V usage is TRBV12-2 and J usage is TRBJ1-5; TRBD1 reflects the table's D call only, with no check against the DNA. TRBV12-2 is described as a pseudogene. This CDR3 contains 17 residues. The CDR3 is CASLGGQPQESDQPQHF. The DNA for the CDR3 is TGTGCAAGTTTGGGTGGACAGCCCCAGGAGAGTGATCAGCCCCAGCATTTT.

The chain carries TRBV5-1 and TRBJ2-1, with a weak D call TRBD2 (7 bases). CDR1 SGHRS and CDR2 YFSETQ come from the germline V gene. The CDR3 sequence is 13 residues long. Trimming shortened V by 5 bases and J by 8 bases, and 14 bases separated the two germline ends. This chain's CDR3 is CASSNGGRDEQFF. CDR3 nucleotides: TGCGCCAGCAGTAACGGGGGGCGGGATGAGCAGTTCTTC.

This chain connects TRBV10-2 to TRBJ2-1; 10 nucleotides align to TRBD2. Germline assignment: CDR1 WSHSY and CDR2 SAAADI. After removal of 7 bases from V and 1 base from J, the junction contained 4 bases not matched to a gene. The CDR3 is 15 amino acids. The CDR3 nucleotides read TGCGCCAGCACTAGCGGGAGAAGGTCCTACAATGAGCAGTTCTTC. Translating it yields CASTSGRRSYNEQFF.

The chain is built from TRBV18 and TRBJ2-3, with TRBD2 as a possible D gene (5 bases). Trimming took 8 bases from V and 3 from J, leaving 21 bases between them. The CDR3 runs 16 residues. CDR1 is KGHSH, CDR2 LQKENI, per germline. CDR3 in amino acids: CASTLLSGWSTDTQYF. The CDR3, as DNA: TGTGCCAGCACGCTTCTTTCGGGGTGGAGTACAGATACGCAGTATTTT.

This sequence joins TRBV7-2 and TRBJ2-3, with D maybe TRBD1 (5 bases). Trimming left V 5 bases short and J 5 bases short, with 23 bases between. Germline lookup yields CDR1 SGHTA and CDR2 FQGNSA. There are 17 residues in the CDR3. CDR3 coding DNA: TGTGCCAGCAGCCGTAAAGGCTCCAGGGAAGGTGGAGATACGCAGTATTTT. This gives the protein CASSRKGSREGGDTQYF.